This T cell receptor (beta chain) is drawn from a study of blood T cell repertoires in COVID-19. Germline assignment: CDR1 MNHGY and CDR2 SAAAGT. The CDR3 runs 17 residues. The germline V and J ends were trimmed by 7 bases and 8 bases, with 27 bases remaining between them. Using immunoSEQ multiplex PCR, the repertoire was profiled, and TCRdb retains in-frame clones only, with some absent. The data contain approximately 300,000 clones, less than 85% of them singletons. What was sequenced was PBMCs or T cells enriched from blood (not recorded which). This rearrangement joins TRBV6-8 to TRBJ2-1; D unresolved. The TCR originated in a woman between 25 and 40 years old who had been exposed to COVID-19. This chain's CDR3 is CASIISPRRPHTHEQFF. The CDR3 region has the DNA TGTGCCAGCATTATCTCTCCTAGGAGACCCCACACCCATGAGCAGTTCTTC.